Listed here is a single TCR beta chain. The antigen is not known. The data were produced by immunoSEQ multiplex PCR, yet TCRdb's version contains in-frame clones alone and is incomplete. The table lists some 56,000 clones, roughly nine tenths of them singletons. The sample originates from a study of Tregs in tolerant kidney transplant recipients. Study-wide results and caveats: Nucleotide sequences could not be compared across some patients' samples due to primer changes.

The nonmyeloablative bone marrow transplants came from related graft donors, with transient mixed chimerism. This CDR3 comprises 15 residues. Germline V gene lookup returns CDR1 SNHLY and CDR2 FYNNEI. Trimming stripped 2 bases from V and 5 bases from J, with 12 bases between. The chain recombines TRBV2 with TRBJ1-4, with no clear D. The source is a human patient who received a combined kidney and bone marrow transplant. The T cells may come from the graft donor. The sequencing here drew on CD8+ T cells from blood (PBMCs), taken 24 months after the transplant. CDR3 nucleotides: TGTGCCAGCAGTGAATTGGTGACATCGAATGAAAAACTGTTTTTT. As protein: CASSELVTSNEKLFF. The full variable domain, in which reference TRBV2 and TRBJ1-4 provide the parts outside the CDR3, is EPEVTQTPSHQVTQMGQEVILRCVPISNHLYFYWYRQILGQKVEFLVSFYNNEISEKSEIFDDQFSVERPDGSNFTLKIRSTKLEDSAMYFCASSELVTSNEKLFFGSGTQLSVL.